This T cell receptor beta chain was sequenced in a study of control samples from healthy donors and cancer patients. The table came from immunoSEQ multiplex PCR; TCRdb's copy has only in-frame clones and leaves some out. This sample has roughly 88,000 clones, with just under 85% found just once. The germline V gene encodes CDR1 LGHNT and CDR2 FRNRAP. This CDR3 has 14 residues. The V and J ends lost 6 bases and 0 bases respectively, with 8 bases between them. V usage is TRBV12-5 and J usage is TRBJ1-4, with D unclear. This TCR was sampled from a man in his thirties or forties in good health. The source material was blood. In DNA form, the CDR3 reads TGTGCTAGTGGCCCCTTTTCAACTAATGAAAAACTGTTTTTT. Encoded protein: CASGPFSTNEKLFF.